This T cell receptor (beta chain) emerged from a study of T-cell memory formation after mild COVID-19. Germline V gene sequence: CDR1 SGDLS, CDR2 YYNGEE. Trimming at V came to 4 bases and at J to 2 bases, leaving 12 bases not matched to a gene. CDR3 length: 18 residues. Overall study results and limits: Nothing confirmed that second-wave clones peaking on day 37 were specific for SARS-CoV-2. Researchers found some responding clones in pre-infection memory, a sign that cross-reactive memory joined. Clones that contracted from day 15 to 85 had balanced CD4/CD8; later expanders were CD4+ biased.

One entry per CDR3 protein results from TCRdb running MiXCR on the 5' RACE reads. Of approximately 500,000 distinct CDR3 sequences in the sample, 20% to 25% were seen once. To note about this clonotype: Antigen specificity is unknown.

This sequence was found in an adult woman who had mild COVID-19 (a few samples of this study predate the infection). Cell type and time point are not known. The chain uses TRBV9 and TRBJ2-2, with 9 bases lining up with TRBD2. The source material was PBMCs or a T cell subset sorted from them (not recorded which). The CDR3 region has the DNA TGTGCCAGCAGCCCACGCGGGGGACTAGCAGTTAACACCGGGGAGCTGTTTTTT. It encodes CASSPRGGLAVNTGELFF.